The present T cell receptor (beta chain) was sequenced within a study of human CD8 memory T cell subsets (dated by TCRdb to 2018 to 2020). In terms of the full investigation: To assess how stem-like (TSTEM), progenitor exhausted-like (TPEX) and effector memory CD8+ T cell subsets are clonally related, the TCRbeta repertoires of these three subsets were compared. TCRbeta repertoires were obtained from about 6 donors, each contributing TSTEM, TPEX and effector memory subsets. Here is what the overall study found, with its caveats: Sequencing was limited to TCRbeta chains, and the repertoire comparisons were based on six donors analyzed with paired t-tests and Bonferroni correction. Normalized Shannon-Wiener diversity was similarly high in TSTEM and TPEX subsets, while effector memory subsets were less diverse by comparison. Clonotypes were shared with effector memory cells by both stem-like subsets, but only minimal overlap was found between TSTEM and TPEX repertoires, suggesting distinct antigen spectra. Greater repertoire diversity in TSTEM than in TPEX subsets was suggested by Chao1 estimates, potentially reflecting a broader range of specificities.

Peripheral blood mononuclear cells were isolated from healthy donor buffy coats by density gradient separation. The study enriched total CD8+ T cells through negative magnetic separation using EasySep or MojoSort CD8+ T cell isolation kits. For each subset, total RNA was extracted using an RNeasy Mini Kit from duplicate vials of 150,000 sorted CD8+ T cells. PBMCs were used either fresh or after cryopreservation in fetal bovine serum containing approximately 9.5% DMSO. Fluorescence-activated cell sorting on a FACSAria III was used to sort CD8+ T cell subsets to purity. There are 15 amino acids in the CDR3, from cysteine to phenylalanine inclusive. No DNA sequence was recorded. From a lookup of the germline V gene, CDR1 and CDR2 are MDHEN and SYDVKM. About this clonotype itself: Its antigen remains undetermined.

A Human TCR Profiling Kit was used to prepare UMI-labeled 5' RACE TCRbeta libraries. Every TCRbeta library was prepared in parallel with an identical number of PCR cycles. The authors' pipeline ran thus. The number of functional CDR3beta clonotypes in each TCRbeta library ranged from about 2,700 to 20,000. MIGEC 1.2.9 handled UMI extraction and consensus assembly, with a minimum of three reads required per UMI. MiXCR 3.0.3 was used to extract the in-frame CDR3beta repertoires. Diversity metrics were computed in VDJtools 1.2.1 after downsampling each sample to 42,000 randomly selected UMIs. For the top 3,000 clones of each sample pair, the repertoire overlap metrics D, R and F2 were calculated in VDJtools. TCRdb reprocessed the reads and lists each CDR3 protein sequence as a single entry, with no DNA. These V and J calls originate from TCRdb's pipeline instead of the authors' own analysis. The sample's clone listing holds 5,000 to 7,000 distinct CDR3 sequences. Approximately 18% of the sample comes from the top ten.

What was sequenced was CD8+ T cells from PBMCs. This clonotype was sampled from a human donor in good health. The V and J segments used are TRBV28 and TRBJ2-7; there is no DNA to check the TCRdb D call of TRBD1. The CDR3 in this case is CASSLLRGQGTEQYF. This CDR3, with the reference TRBV28 and TRBJ2-7 proteins standing in past its ends, gives the full variable domain DVKVTQSSRYLVKRTGEKVFLECVQDMDHENMFWYRQDPGLGLRLIYFSYDVKMKEKGDIPEGYSVSREKKERFSLILESASTNQTSMYLCASSLLRGQGTEQYFGPGTRLTVT.